The T cell receptor beta chain under discussion was sequenced for a study of identical twins. TCRdb fed the 5' RACE reads into MiXCR, producing one record per CDR3 protein. This table has about 720,000 distinct CDR3 sequences, about 20% appearing once. Trimming at V came to 3 bases and at J to 4 bases, leaving 11 bases not matched to a gene. CDR1 LGHNA and CDR2 YSLEER come from the germline V gene. CDR3 length: 19 residues. Study conclusions and caveats: Alpha sequences that were out-of-frame and twin-shared showed an excess of low generation probability.

Remarks on this clonotype: Its antigen is not known.

This same sample was also part of a study on T cells expressing NK-cell markers. That study adds: According to the study, TCR beta repertoires originated from sorted CD3+CD56+NKG2C+, CD3+CD56+NKG2C- and CD3+CD56-NKG2C+ T cells. Sequencing covered eight donors, seven HCMV-seropositive and one seronegative.

The sequence was collected from a woman in her late teens or twenties in good health. The sequencing input was PBMCs. The rearrangement joins TRBV4-3 to TRBJ2-3, with TRBD2 identical over 15 bases. CDR3 sequence: CASSHGGLAGGPGSDTQYF. In DNA, the CDR3 is TGCGCCAGCAGCCACGGAGGACTAGCGGGAGGGCCGGGCTCAGATACGCAGTATTTT.